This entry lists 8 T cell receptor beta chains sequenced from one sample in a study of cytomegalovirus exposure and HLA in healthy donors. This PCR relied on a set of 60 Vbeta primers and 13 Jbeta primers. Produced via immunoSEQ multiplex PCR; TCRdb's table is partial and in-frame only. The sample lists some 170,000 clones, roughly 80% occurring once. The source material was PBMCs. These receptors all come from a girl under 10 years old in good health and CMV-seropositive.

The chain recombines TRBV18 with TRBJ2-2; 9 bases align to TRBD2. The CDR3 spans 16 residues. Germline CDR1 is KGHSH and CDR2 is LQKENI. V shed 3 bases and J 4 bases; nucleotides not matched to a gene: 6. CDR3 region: CASSPVAGAGTGELFF. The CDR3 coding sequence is TGTGCCAGCTCACCCGTAGCGGGAGCGGGCACCGGGGAGCTGTTTTTT.

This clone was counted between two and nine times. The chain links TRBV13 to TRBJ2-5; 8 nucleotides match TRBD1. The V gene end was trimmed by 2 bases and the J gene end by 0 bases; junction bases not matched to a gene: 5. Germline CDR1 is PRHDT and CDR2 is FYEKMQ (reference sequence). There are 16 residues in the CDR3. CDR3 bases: TGTGCCAGCAGCTTAAGGGCAGGGGGCTACCAAGAGACCCAGTACTTC. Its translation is CASSLRAGGYQETQYF.

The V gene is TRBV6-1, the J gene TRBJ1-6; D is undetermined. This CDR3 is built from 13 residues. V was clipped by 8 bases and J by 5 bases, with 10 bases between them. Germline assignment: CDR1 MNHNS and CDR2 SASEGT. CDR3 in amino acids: CASRAKHNSPLHF. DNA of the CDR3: TGTGCCAGCCGAGCGAAGCATAATTCACCCCTCCACTTT.

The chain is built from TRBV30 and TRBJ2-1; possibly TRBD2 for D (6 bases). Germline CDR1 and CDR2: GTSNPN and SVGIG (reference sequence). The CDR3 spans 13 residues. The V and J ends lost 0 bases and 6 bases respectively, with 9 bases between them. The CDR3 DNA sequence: TGTGCCTGGAGTGTCGGGAGTGGCAATGAGCAGTTCTTC. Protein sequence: CAWSVGSGNEQFF.

The CDR3 region is CASSPPIGREYGYTF. In DNA form, the CDR3 reads TGTGCCAGCAGCCCACCTATTGGTAGGGAGTATGGCTACACCTTC. This chain uses TRBV7-9 with TRBJ1-2; no clear D gene. The CDR3 extends over 15 amino acids. CDR1 and CDR2 from the germline V gene are SEHNR and FQNEAQ (reference sequence). V was trimmed by 5 bases and J by 5 bases, leaving 18 bases between them. Full variable domain (remainder filled in from reference TRBV7-9 and TRBJ1-2): DTGVSQNPRHKITKRGQNVTFRCDPISEHNRLYWYRQTLGQGPEFLTYFQNEAQLEKSRLLSDRFSAERPKGSFSTLEIQRTEQGDSAMYLCASSPPIGREYGYTFGSGTRLTVV.

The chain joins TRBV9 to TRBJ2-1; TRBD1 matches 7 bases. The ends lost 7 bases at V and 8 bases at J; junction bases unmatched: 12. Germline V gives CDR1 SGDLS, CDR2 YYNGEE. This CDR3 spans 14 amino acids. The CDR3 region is CASDPDSQGDEQFF. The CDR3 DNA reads TGTGCCAGCGATCCGGACTCCCAGGGGGATGAGCAGTTCTTC.

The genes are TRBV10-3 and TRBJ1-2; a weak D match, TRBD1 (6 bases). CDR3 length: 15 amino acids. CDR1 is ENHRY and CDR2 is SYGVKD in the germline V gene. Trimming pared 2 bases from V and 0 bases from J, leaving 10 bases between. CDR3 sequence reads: CAISERQGSNYGYTF. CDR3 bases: TGTGCCATCAGTGAGAGGCAGGGGTCTAACTATGGCTACACCTTC.

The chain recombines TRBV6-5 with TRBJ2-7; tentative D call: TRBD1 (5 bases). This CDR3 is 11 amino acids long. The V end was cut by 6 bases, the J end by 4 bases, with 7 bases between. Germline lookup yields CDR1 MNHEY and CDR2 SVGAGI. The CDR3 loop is CASSDRYEQYF. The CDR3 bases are TGTGCCAGCAGCGACAGATACGAGCAGTACTTC.